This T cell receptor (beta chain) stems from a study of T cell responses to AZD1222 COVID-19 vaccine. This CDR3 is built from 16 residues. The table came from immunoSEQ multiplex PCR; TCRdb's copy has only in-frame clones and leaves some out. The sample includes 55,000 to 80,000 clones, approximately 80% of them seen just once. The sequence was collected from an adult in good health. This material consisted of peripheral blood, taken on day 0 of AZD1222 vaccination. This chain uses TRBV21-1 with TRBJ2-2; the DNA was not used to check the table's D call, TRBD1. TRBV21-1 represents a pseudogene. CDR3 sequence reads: CASSRGQGDEDGELFF. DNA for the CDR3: TGTGCCAGCAGCAGGGGACAGGGGGATGAGGACGGGGAGCTGTTTTTT.